This T cell receptor (beta chain) was observed in a study of early T cells in non-severe SARS-CoV-2 infection. Study-level background: Chains were not paired, and sequencing was done on bulk RNA from unsorted whole blood.

Individually, cDNA molecules had unique molecular identifiers attached to them. TCRdb re-called the 5' RACE reads with MiXCR, one entry per CDR3 protein. The table has tens of thousands of distinct CDR3 sequences, approximately 13% seen once. Study-wide results and limits: VDJdb matching skewed toward anti-spike CD8 responses, missing private and CD4 specificities.

The germline gives CDR1 LGHDT, CDR2 YNNKEL (reference sequence). The CDR3 is 15 amino acids. V gave up 0 bases and J gave up 8 bases, with 14 bases separating them. This clonotype was counted many times. Its target is unknown. This TCR derives from an adult who was a healthcare worker with PCR-confirmed SARS-CoV-2 infection or an uninfected control (not recorded which). Material for sequencing was whole blood. This chain uses TRBV3-1 with TRBJ1-3, with D unclear. The CDR3 sequence is CASSQELHGGHTIYF. The CDR3 DNA reads TGTGCCAGCAGCCAAGAGTTACATGGTGGGCACACCATATATTTT. The full variable domain, its missing parts supplied by reference TRBV3-1 and TRBJ1-3, is DTAVSQTPKYLVTQMGNDKSIKCEQNLGHDTMYWYKQDSKKFLKIMFSYNNKELIINETVPNRFSPKSPDKAHLNLHINSLELGDSAVYFCASSQELHGGHTIYFGEGSWLTVV.